Each of the 24 T cell receptor beta chains below was sequenced from the same sample in a study of T cells in Graves' hyperthyroidism and ophthalmopathy. What was amplified from RNA transcripts were TCR beta CDR3 regions. The TCR CDR3 was amplified in a first-round RT-PCR using the HTBI primer set. TCRdb fed the multiplex PCR reads into MiXCR, producing one record per CDR3 protein. The table has under 550,000 distinct CDR3 sequences, 15% to 20% seen once. The sample was blood. The source of these receptors is a man aged 40-49 years with Graves' ophthalmopathy.

The chain couples TRBV27 to TRBJ2-5; possible D gene TRBD1, 6 bases. Germline CDR1 and CDR2: MNHEY and SMNVEV (reference sequence). The CDR3 is made up of 15 amino acids. V was cut by 0 bases and J by 1 base, with 9 bases left in between. CDR3 nucleotide sequence: TGTGCCAGCAGTTTATCGGTCAGGGGCCAAGAGACCCAGTACTTC. This translates into CASSLSVRGQETQYF.

There are many counts of this clonotype. The rearrangement links TRBV28 to TRBJ2-5, with 8 bases identical to TRBD2. The germline V gene has CDR1 MDHEN and CDR2 SYDVKM. V lost 8 bases and J lost 5; bases outside the gene matches: 16. This CDR3 is built from 16 residues. CDR3 in amino acids: CASRSGTRGWGETQYF. In nucleotides, the CDR3 is TGTGCCAGCCGCTCCGGGACTAGAGGGTGGGGGGAGACCCAGTACTTC. Filled out from reference TRBV28 and TRBJ2-5, the complete variable domain reads DVKVTQSSRYLVKRTGEKVFLECVQDMDHENMFWYRQDPGLGLRLIYFSYDVKMKEKGDIPEGYSVSREKKERFSLILESASTNQTSMYLCASRSGTRGWGETQYFGPGTRLLVL.

The sample holds many counts of this clonotype. The CDR3 region has the DNA TGTGCCAGCAGCCTGGGACAGGGGCAGGAGCAGTACTTC. Its protein product is CASSLGQGQEQYF. V and J are TRBV7-2 and TRBJ2-7; 10 bases map to TRBD1. The CDR3 has 13 amino acids. V dropped 5 bases and J dropped 7; count of bases not matched to a gene: 5. The germline V gene has CDR1 SGHTA and CDR2 FQGNSA.

A few counts support this clonotype. The chain combines TRBV2 with TRBJ2-7, with D tentatively TRBD2 (5 bases). V gave up 6 bases and J gave up 7 bases, with 10 bases separating them. The germline gives CDR1 SNHLY, CDR2 FYNNEI. CDR3 length equals 11 residues. CDR3 amino acids: CASRPEREQYF. As DNA, the CDR3 is TGTGCCAGCAGGCCCGAGCGGGAGCAGTACTTC.

This clonotype was seen a few times. The chain uses TRBV27 and TRBJ2-5, with TRBD2 identical over 7 bases. The junction had 9 bases not matched to a gene; V was cut back by 1 base and J by 7 bases. The germline gives CDR1 MNHEY, CDR2 SMNVEV (reference sequence). The CDR3 is made up of 15 amino acids. The CDR3 bases are TGTGCCAGCAGTTTATGGGGAGGGGTCACCGGGACCCAGTACTTC. Protein product: CASSLWGGVTGTQYF.

This clonotype was seen at least ten times. V and J are TRBV20-1 and TRBJ2-3; perhaps TRBD2 as D (6 bases). Trimming left V 3 bases short and J 0 bases short, with 13 bases between. This CDR3 spans 15 amino acids. Germline V gene sequence: CDR1 DFQATT, CDR2 SNEGSKA (reference sequence). CDR3 sequence (DNA): TGCAGTGCTAGTGATCCCGGGACTAGCACAGATACGCAGTATTTT. It codes for CSASDPGTSTDTQYF.

CDR3 nucleotides: TGCAGTGCTAGGGCAACAAAACTAGCCCTGTCTGAATTAGCGGGAGGACCCTACAATGAGCAGTACTTC. Translated: CSARATKLALSELAGGPYNEQYF. The chain recombines TRBV20-1 with TRBJ2-1, with 10 bases fitting TRBD2. The J call may be wrong; the DNA end is better matched by TRBJ2-7. Per the germline V gene, CDR1 is DFQATT and CDR2 is SNEGSKA (reference sequence). This CDR3 is built from 23 residues.

The chain is built from TRBV7-6 and TRBJ2-7; D is unresolved. CDR1 and CDR2 from the germline V gene are SGHVS and FNYEAQ. The V gene lost 0 bases and the J gene lost 5 bases, with 8 bases spanning the gap. The CDR3 is made up of 13 amino acids. The CDR3 region is CASSLAGFNEQYF. CDR3 nucleotides: TGTGCCAGCAGCTTAGCGGGGTTCAACGAGCAGTACTTC.

The sample holds a few counts of this clonotype. DNA for the CDR3: TGTGCCAGCAGACAGACTCATGGAAACACCATATATTTT. It encodes CASRQTHGNTIYF. The genes are TRBV7-9 and TRBJ1-3; D is undetermined. This CDR3 is built from 13 residues. V was shortened by 6 bases and J by 3 bases, with 9 bases between the two germline ends. The germline V gene has CDR1 SEHNR and CDR2 FQNEAQ (reference sequence).

The chain has TRBV19 and TRBJ1-5, with D possibly being TRBD1 (5 bases). Trimming cost V 4 bases and J 7 bases, with 17 bases left between them. The germline CDR1 and CDR2 sequences are LNHDA and SQIVND (reference sequence). CDR3 length equals 15 residues. CDR3 residues: CASSSGTANWQPQHF. As DNA, the CDR3 is TGTGCCAGTAGTAGCGGGACCGCGAACTGGCAGCCCCAGCATTTT.

The V call is TRBV7-9, the J call TRBJ1-6; possible D gene TRBD1, 5 bases. The CDR3 is made up of 15 amino acids. V was cut by 0 bases and J by 5 bases, with 8 bases left in between. Germline assignment: CDR1 SEHNR and CDR2 FQNEAQ (reference sequence). CDR3 amino acids: CASSLADINNSPLHF. For the CDR3, the DNA is TGTGCCAGCAGCTTAGCGGACATTAATAATTCACCCCTCCACTTT.

Comments on this clonotype: One end of the junction fails to match germline, which may point to a read error. CDR3 sequence: CASSLAGRGLNEQFF. Here the CDR3 DNA reads TGTGCCAGCAGTCTAGCGGGGAGGGGTCTCAATGAGCAGTTCTTC. This sequence joins TRBV12-3 or TRBV12-4 and TRBJ2-1, with TRBD2 identical over 9 bases. This CDR3 has 15 amino acids.

V gene TRBV5-6 combines with J gene TRBJ1-6; D is unclear. Germline CDR1 reads SGHDT; CDR2 reads YYEEEE. V was cut by 4 bases and J by 0 bases, with 8 bases left in between. The CDR3 has 15 amino acids. The chain's CDR3 is CASSPWGSYNSPLHF. The CDR3, as DNA: TGTGCCAGCAGCCCTTGGGGCTCCTATAATTCACCCCTCCACTTT.

This clonotype was seen repeatedly, ten times or more. This chain joins TRBV12-3 or TRBV12-4 and TRBJ2-5; the match to TRBD1 covers 8 bases. V lost 5 bases, J lost 5 bases, and 10 bases stayed unmatched. The CDR3 contains 15 residues. The CDR3 region is CASSRGRGHVETQYF. Written as DNA, the CDR3 is TGTGCCAGCAGTCGTGGCAGGGGGCATGTGGAGACCCAGTACTTC.

This clonotype was recorded a few times. The chain employs TRBV6-1 and TRBJ1-1; D gene uncertain. CDR1 and CDR2 from the germline V gene are MNHNS and SASEGT. V lost 6 bases to trimming and J lost 0 bases, with 8 bases between them. The CDR3 is 13 residues long. CDR3 DNA sequence: TGTGCCAGCAGCATCGAGATGAACACTGAAGCTTTCTTT. This sequence encodes CASSIEMNTEAFF.

A remark on this clonotype: Mismatch with germline at one junction end may stem from a read error. The genes are TRBV4-1 and TRBJ1-5; D is unclear. The germline gives CDR1 MGHRA, CDR2 YSYEKL. CDR3 length equals 13 residues. The CDR3 sequence is CASSQEDDQPQHF. CDR3 DNA: TGTGCCAGCAGCCAAGAGGATGATCAGCCCCAGCATTTT.

This clonotype has ten or more counts. The genes are TRBV20-1 and TRBJ2-3; either TRBD1 or TRBD2 may fit D (5 bases each). Germline V CDR1 and CDR2: DFQATT, SNEGSKA (reference sequence). The germline V and J ends were trimmed by 3 bases and 0 bases, with 10 bases remaining between them. This CDR3 has 14 amino acids. The CDR3, as DNA: TGCAGTGCTAGCGGGGCGGCTAGCACAGATACGCAGTATTTT. Its protein product is CSASGAASTDTQYF.

This clonotype was found a few times. The V gene is TRBV27, the J gene TRBJ2-2; 13 bases are shared with TRBD2. With V trimmed by 10 bases and J by 4 bases, 9 bases remained unmatched. CDR3 length: 16 amino acids. Germline V gene sequence: CDR1 MNHEY, CDR2 SMNVEV (reference sequence). This chain's CDR3 is CATSGLAGMGTGELFF. Here the CDR3 DNA reads TGTGCCACCTCGGGACTAGCGGGAATGGGCACCGGGGAGCTGTTTTTT.

This chain links TRBV27 with TRBJ1-2, with a tentative D call TRBD1 (6 bases). Germline values: CDR1 MNHEY, CDR2 SMNVEV (reference sequence). CDR3 length: 13 residues. Between the trimmed V and J ends, which lost 2 bases and 8 bases, there was a span of 12 bases. The CDR3 here is CASSLIRGAGYTF. The CDR3 DNA is TGTGCCAGCAGTTTAATCAGGGGAGCGGGCTACACCTTC.

This chain links TRBV19 with TRBJ2-2, with no clear D. Germline V gene lookup returns CDR1 LNHDA and CDR2 SQIVND (reference sequence). With 5 bases removed from V and 4 bases from J, the gap between germline ends came to 11 bases. The length of the CDR3 is 14 residues. The CDR3 here is CASSRPESTGELFF. The DNA for the CDR3 is TGTGCCAGTAGTCGCCCAGAAAGCACCGGGGAGCTGTTTTTT. The whole variable domain, filled in from reference TRBV19 and TRBJ2-2, reads DGGITQSPKYLFRKEGQNVTLSCEQNLNHDAMYWYRQDPGQGLRLIYYSQIVNDFQKGDIAEGYSVSREKKESFPLTVTSAQKNPTAFYLCASSRPESTGELFFGEGSRLTVL.

This clonotype occurred a few times. The chain is built from TRBV6-1 and TRBJ2-4; no clear D. The CDR3 runs to 13 residues. V was pared by 3 bases and J by 8 bases, with 11 bases between. The V gene's germline CDR1 is MNHNS and CDR2 SASEGT. The chain's CDR3 is CASSEGFGDIQYF. CDR3 nucleotides: TGTGCCAGCAGTGAGGGGTTTGGGGACATTCAGTACTTC.

The chain uses TRBV19 and TRBJ1-5; D is ambiguous. Germline V gene data show CDR1 as LNHDA and CDR2 as SQIVND (reference sequence). The CDR3 extends over 14 amino acids. V was clipped by 3 bases and J by 1 base, with 7 bases between them. The CDR3 bases are TGTGCCAGTAGTATTTACGGAAGCAATCAGCCCCAGCATTTT. Protein: CASSIYGSNQPQHF.

The chain carries TRBV7-3 and TRBJ2-1; D remains ambiguous. This CDR3 contains 15 residues. Germline V gives CDR1 SGHTA, CDR2 FQGTGA. Trimming cost V 0 bases and J 10 bases, with 16 bases left between them. The CDR3 spells CASSLTHRGVEEQFF. In DNA form, the CDR3 reads TGTGCCAGCAGCTTAACTCACAGAGGCGTGGAGGAGCAGTTCTTC.

The rearrangement joins TRBV4-1 to TRBJ2-7; perhaps TRBD1 as D (7 bases). CDR3 size: 15 residues. Per the germline V gene, CDR1 is MGHRA and CDR2 is YSYEKL. V was cut by 0 bases and J by 6 bases, with 15 bases left in between. The CDR3 here is CASSQDLRQGGEQYF. CDR3 nucleotides: TGCGCCAGCAGCCAAGACCTGAGACAGGGAGGCGAGCAGTACTTC.